A single sample gave rise to the 23 T cell receptor beta chains below, sequenced in a study of cytotoxic CD8 clonotypes in ibrutinib-treated CLL. Only in-frame clones appear in the TCRdb table, and some are missing; sequencing was by immunoSEQ multiplex PCR. In the table there are some 80,000 clones, about four fifths of which are singletons. The sequences come from PBMCs, collected after 12 months of ibrutinib treatment. Receptors originate from a human donor with chronic lymphocytic leukemia.

This clone ranks as medium-sized. The V call is TRBV7-9, the J call TRBJ1-2; D remains ambiguous. The CDR3 is 14 residues long. The germline CDR1 and CDR2 sequences are SEHNR and FQNEAQ (reference sequence). Trimming stripped 5 bases from V and 3 bases from J, with 13 bases between. For the CDR3, the DNA is TGTGCCAGCAGCCCCTCAGGCAGCTACTATGGCTACACCTTC. Translating gives CASSPSGSYYGYTF. The whole variable domain, filled in from reference TRBV7-9 and TRBJ1-2, reads DTGVSQNPRHKITKRGQNVTFRCDPISEHNRLYWYRQTLGQGPEFLTYFQNEAQLEKSRLLSDRFSAERPKGSFSTLEIQRTEQGDSAMYLCASSPSGSYYGYTFGSGTRLTVV.

This rearrangement joins TRBV28 to TRBJ2-7, with 10 bases matching TRBD2. The CDR3 runs to 14 residues. Trimming at V came to 7 bases and at J to 2 bases, leaving 5 bases not matched to a gene. CDR1 and CDR2 from the germline V gene are MDHEN and SYDVKM. Here the CDR3 reads CASIERGGTYEQYF. The CDR3 nucleotides read TGTGCCAGCATCGAGCGGGGGGGCACCTACGAGCAGTACTTC.

The gene calls are TRBV30 and TRBJ2-1; the D call may be TRBD1 or TRBD2 (6 bases each). CDR1 and CDR2 (germline): GTSNPN, SVGIG (reference sequence). V was cut by 2 bases and J by 8 bases, with 10 bases left in between. The CDR3 contains 12 residues. CDR3 sequence (DNA): TGTGCCTGGAGTCGGGGGCGCCATGAGCAGTTCTTC. Residues: CAWSRGRHEQFF.

This chain connects TRBV9 to TRBJ2-7, with D uncertain. This CDR3 contains 13 residues. The germline CDR1 and CDR2 sequences are SGDLS and YYNGEE. The ends were cut back, 4 bases at V and 3 bases at J, with 11 bases in the middle. The CDR3 coding sequence is TGTGCCAGCAGCCCGTTTGGGGACTACGAGCAGTACTTC. As protein: CASSPFGDYEQYF.

The chain has TRBV19 and TRBJ1-3; D gene unclear. The CDR3 loop spans 14 amino acids. V was pared by 6 bases and J by 0 bases, with 9 bases between. CDR1 LNHDA and CDR2 SQIVND come from the germline V gene (reference sequence). CDR3 residues: CASRQSHSGNTIYF. CDR3 coding DNA: TGTGCCAGTAGGCAGTCCCACTCTGGAAACACCATATATTTT.

The genes are TRBV30 and TRBJ1-1; no reliable D call. With 5 bases removed from V and 3 bases from J, the gap between germline ends came to 13 bases. Germline-derived CDR1 and CDR2 are GTSNPN and SVGIG (reference sequence). The CDR3 covers 13 residues. The CDR3 sequence: CAWRRFIDTEAFF. CDR3 nucleotide sequence: TGTGCCTGGCGACGGTTCATCGACACTGAAGCTTTCTTT.

The chain employs TRBV10-3 and TRBJ1-2; TRBD1 aligns across 8 bases. Germline CDR1 reads ENHRY; CDR2 reads SYGVKD. V lost 10 bases to trimming and J lost 4 bases; unmatched junction nucleotides: 8. There are 13 residues in the CDR3. In nucleotides, the CDR3 is TGTGCCACCAACAGGGGGTTGGCCTATGGCTACACCTTC. Its protein product is CATNRGLAYGYTF.

The chain couples TRBV7-9 to TRBJ2-4; no reliable D call. Germline V gene data show CDR1 as SEHNR and CDR2 as FQNEAQ (reference sequence). V lost 8 bases, J lost 0 bases, and 5 bases lay in between. This CDR3 spans 12 amino acids. The CDR3 bases are TGTGCCAGCGGGCTAGCCAAAAACATTCAGTACTTC. Amino acids: CASGLAKNIQYF.

The genes are TRBV5-1 and TRBJ2-5; 8 bases match TRBD2. The CDR3 has 14 amino acids. CDR1 is SGHRS and CDR2 is YFSETQ in the germline V gene. Trimming at V came to 2 bases and at J to 5 bases, leaving 5 bases not matched to a gene. The chain's CDR3 is CASSFGSGEETQYF. The CDR3 DNA reads as TGCGCCAGCAGCTTTGGTAGCGGGGAGGAGACCCAGTACTTC.

This clone has a handful of counts. This sequence joins TRBV18 and TRBJ1-1; D ambiguous. From germline, CDR1 is KGHSH and CDR2 LQKENI. V was pared by 3 bases and J by 7 bases, with 9 bases between. The CDR3 is 12 residues long. CDR3 residues: CASSPGAYEAFF. DNA of the CDR3: TGTGCCAGCTCACCGGGCGCTTATGAAGCTTTCTTT.

The V gene is TRBV21-1, the J gene TRBJ2-7. TRBV21-1 is termed a pseudogene. This CDR3 has 11 amino acids. The DNA of the CDR3 is TGTGCCAGCAGCAAAGGGGACGAGCAGTACTTC. Translation: CASSKGDEQYF.

The rearrangement links TRBV6-1 to TRBJ1-2; a possible D gene is TRBD1 (5 bases). Germline V lookup: CDR1 MNHNS, CDR2 SASEGT. V was cut by 2 bases and J by 7 bases, with 11 bases left in between. This CDR3 region has 13 residues. The CDR3: CASSESGQRGYTF. The CDR3 region has the DNA TGTGCCAGCAGTGAATCAGGGCAGCGTGGCTACACCTTC.

V is TRBV9 and J is TRBJ2-7; a weak D match, TRBD1 (6 bases). Deletions cut 0 bases from V and 3 bases from J, with 13 bases between. CDR1 SGDLS and CDR2 YYNGEE come from the germline V gene. CDR3 length: 15 residues. The CDR3 coding sequence is TGTGCCAGCAGCGTAGCTTGGGGGCAGGGCTACGAGCAGTACTTC. This sequence encodes CASSVAWGQGYEQYF. The variable domain in full, completed from reference TRBV9 and TRBJ2-7, reads DSGVTQTPKHLITATGQRVTLRCSPRSGDLSVYWYQQSLDQGLQFLIQYYNGEERAKGNILERFSAQQFPDLHSELNLSSLELGDSALYFCASSVAWGQGYEQYFGPGTRLTVT.

This clone came up once. The gene calls are TRBV29-1 and TRBJ2-5; TRBD2 is a possible D gene (7 bases). Germline assignment: CDR1 SQVTM and CDR2 ANQGSEA. Trimming cost V 7 bases and J 5 bases, with 14 bases left between them. CDR3 length: 12 amino acids. The DNA for the CDR3 is TGCAGCGGACTTAGGGGGGGGGAGACCCAGTACTTC. It encodes CSGLRGGETQYF.

The chain has TRBV7-9 and TRBJ1-5, with 10 positions matching TRBD1. This CDR3 spans 18 amino acids. J was trimmed by 2 bases and V by 1 base; bases with no gene match: 8. CDR1 is SEHNR and CDR2 is FQNEAQ in the germline V gene (reference sequence). CDR3 protein: CASSLGRDRGLGNQPQHF. The CDR3 DNA is TGTGCCAGCAGCTTAGGCCGGGACAGGGGCCTAGGCAATCAGCCCCAGCATTTT.

The V call is TRBV7-9, the J call TRBJ2-3; TRBD1 matches at 9 bases. The V gene end was trimmed by 7 bases and the J gene end by 2 bases; junction bases not matched to a gene: 7. The length of the CDR3 is 15 residues. Germline lookup yields CDR1 SEHNR and CDR2 FQNEAQ (reference sequence). As DNA, the CDR3 is TGTGCCAGCATCGGACAGGGGCCCGCCACAGATACGCAGTATTTT. Translating it yields CASIGQGPATDTQYF.

The genes are TRBV7-3 and TRBJ2-1, with 10 nucleotides matching TRBD2. CDR3 length: 16 residues. The V gene end was trimmed by 1 base and the J gene end by 0 bases; junction bases not matched to a gene: 0. The V gene's germline CDR1 is SGHTA and CDR2 FQGTGA. The CDR3 loop is CASSLRTSGSYNEQFF. CDR3 sequence (DNA): TGTGCCAGCAGCTTAAGGACTAGCGGCTCCTACAATGAGCAGTTCTTC. Full variable domain (remainder filled in from reference TRBV7-3 and TRBJ2-1): GAGVSQTPSNKVTEKGKYVELRCDPISGHTALYWYRQSLGQGPEFLIYFQGTGAADDSGLPNDRFFAVRPEGSVSTLKIQRTERGDSAVYLCASSLRTSGSYNEQFFGPGTRLTVL.

DNA for the CDR3: TGTGCCAGCAGCCAAGAGGCTAGCGGGGACTACAATGAGCAGTTCTTC. Its translation is CASSQEASGDYNEQFF. This chain links TRBV4-2 with TRBJ2-1, with TRBD2 identical over 9 bases. The CDR3 runs 16 residues. CDR1 is LGHNA and CDR2 is YNFKEQ in the germline V gene. V lost 0 bases, J lost 3 bases, and 3 bases stayed unmatched.

CDR3 sequence: CASSLGTRENIQYF. The CDR3 DNA follows: TGCGCCAGCAGCTTGGGAACCAGGGAAAACATTCAGTACTTC. The rearrangement joins TRBV5-1 to TRBJ2-4; the D gene is possibly TRBD1 (5 bases). The CDR3 loop spans 14 amino acids. Germline-derived CDR1 and CDR2 are SGHRS and YFSETQ. The V end was cut by 0 bases, the J end by 5 bases, with 9 bases between.

CDR3 amino acids: CASSSWAAGELFF. The CDR3 DNA is TGTGCCAGCAGTTCATGGGCAGCCGGGGAGCTGTTTTTT. This chain connects TRBV28 to TRBJ2-2; D is ambiguous. Trimming took 4 bases from V and 6 from J, leaving 9 bases between them. From germline, CDR1 is MDHEN and CDR2 SYDVKM. The CDR3 has 13 amino acids.

As regards this clone: The sample contains more than one DNA sequence encoding this CDR3. The chain couples TRBV5-1 to TRBJ1-2; D ambiguous. The CDR3 is made up of 14 amino acids. The V and J ends lost 0 bases and 2 bases respectively, with 8 bases between them. The germline V gene has CDR1 SGHRS and CDR2 YFSETQ. This CDR3 is CASSLGTTNYGYTF. The DNA for the CDR3 is TGCGCCAGCAGCTTGGGCACAACGAACTATGGCTACACCTTC.

The J gene is TRBJ2-5, the V gene TRBV18; a weak D match, TRBD2 (5 bases). V lost 6 bases, J lost 4 bases, and 12 bases lay in between. The CDR3 runs to 13 residues. CDR1 is KGHSH and CDR2 is LQKENI in the germline V gene. CDR3 loop: CASSLGEGETQYF. DNA for the CDR3: TGTGCCAGCTCTTTGGGTGAGGGAGAGACCCAGTACTTC.

The rearrangement uses TRBV7-7 and TRBJ1-3, with unresolved D. The CDR3 has 14 amino acids. V gave up 5 bases and J gave up 0 bases, with 8 bases separating them. The germline V gene encodes CDR1 SSHAT and CDR2 FNYEAQ (reference sequence). In nucleotides, the CDR3 is TGTGCCAGCAGCCCGACGGTCTCTGGAAACACCATATATTTT. Protein sequence: CASSPTVSGNTIYF.